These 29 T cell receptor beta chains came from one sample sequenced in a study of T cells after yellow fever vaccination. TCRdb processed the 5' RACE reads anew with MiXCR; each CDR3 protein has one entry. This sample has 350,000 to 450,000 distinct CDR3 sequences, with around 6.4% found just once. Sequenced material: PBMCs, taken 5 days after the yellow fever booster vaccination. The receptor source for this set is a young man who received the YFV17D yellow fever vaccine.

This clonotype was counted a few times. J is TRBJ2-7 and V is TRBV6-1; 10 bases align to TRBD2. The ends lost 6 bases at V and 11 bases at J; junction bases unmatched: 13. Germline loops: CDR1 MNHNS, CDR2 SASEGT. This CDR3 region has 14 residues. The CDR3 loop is CASRGRAGGPDEYF. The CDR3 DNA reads TGTGCCAGCAGAGGCCGAGCGGGAGGGCCAGATGAGTACTTC.

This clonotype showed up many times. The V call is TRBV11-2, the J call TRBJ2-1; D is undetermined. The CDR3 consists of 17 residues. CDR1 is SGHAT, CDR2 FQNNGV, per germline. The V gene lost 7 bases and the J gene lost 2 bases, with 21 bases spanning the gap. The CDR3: CASTLLVGINTYNEQFF. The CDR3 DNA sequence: TGTGCCAGCACCCTCCTTGTCGGAATCAACACCTACAATGAGCAGTTCTTC.

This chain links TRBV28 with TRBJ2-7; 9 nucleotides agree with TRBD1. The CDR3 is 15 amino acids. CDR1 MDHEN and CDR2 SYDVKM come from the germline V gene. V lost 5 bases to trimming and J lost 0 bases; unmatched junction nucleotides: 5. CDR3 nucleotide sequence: TGTGCCAGCAGTACGGACAGGGGAAGCTCCTACGAGCAGTACTTC. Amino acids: CASSTDRGSSYEQYF.

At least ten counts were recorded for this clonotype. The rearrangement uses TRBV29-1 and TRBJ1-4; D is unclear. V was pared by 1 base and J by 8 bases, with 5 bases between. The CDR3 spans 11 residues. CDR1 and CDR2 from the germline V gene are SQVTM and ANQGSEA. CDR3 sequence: CSVEVQEKLFF. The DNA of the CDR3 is TGCAGCGTTGAAGTACAGGAAAAACTGTTTTTT.

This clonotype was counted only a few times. The CDR3 region has the DNA TGTGCCAGCAGCGTAGACGGCGGGGGGGGCAATGAGCAGTTCTTC. Its protein product is CASSVDGGGGNEQFF. The J gene is TRBJ2-1, the V gene TRBV9; TRBD2 matches 9 bases. There are 15 residues in the CDR3. CDR1 is SGDLS, CDR2 YYNGEE, per germline. V trimming: 0 bases; J trimming: 6 bases; junction bases outside the gene matches: 4.

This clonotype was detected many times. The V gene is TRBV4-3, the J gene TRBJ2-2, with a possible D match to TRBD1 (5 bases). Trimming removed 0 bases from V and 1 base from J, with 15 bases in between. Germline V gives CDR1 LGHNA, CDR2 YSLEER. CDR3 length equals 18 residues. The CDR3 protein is CASSQEVVRQGNTGELFF. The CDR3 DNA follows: TGCGCCAGCAGCCAAGAAGTAGTCAGGCAGGGGAACACCGGGGAGCTGTTTTTT.

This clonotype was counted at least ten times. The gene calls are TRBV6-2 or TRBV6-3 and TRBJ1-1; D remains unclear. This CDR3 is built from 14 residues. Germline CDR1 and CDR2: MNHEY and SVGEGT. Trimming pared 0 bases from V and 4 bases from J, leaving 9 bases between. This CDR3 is CASSYSGPGTEAFF. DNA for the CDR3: TGTGCCAGCAGTTACTCGGGCCCCGGCACTGAAGCTTTCTTT.

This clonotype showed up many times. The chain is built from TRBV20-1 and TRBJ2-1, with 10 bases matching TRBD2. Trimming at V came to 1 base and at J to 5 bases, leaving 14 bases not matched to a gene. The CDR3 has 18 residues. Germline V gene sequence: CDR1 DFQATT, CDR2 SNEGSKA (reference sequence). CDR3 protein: CSARVRSIRTSGHNEQFF. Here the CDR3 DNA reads TGCAGTGCTAGAGTTAGGAGCATTCGGACTAGCGGTCACAATGAGCAGTTCTTC.

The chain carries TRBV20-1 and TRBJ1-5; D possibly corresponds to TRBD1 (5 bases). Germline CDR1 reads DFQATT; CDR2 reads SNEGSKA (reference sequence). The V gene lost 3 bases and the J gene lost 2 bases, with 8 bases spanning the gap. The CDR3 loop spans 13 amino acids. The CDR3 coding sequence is TGCAGTGCTAGGAGAGGGGGCAATCAGCCCCAGCATTTT. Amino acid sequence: CSARRGGNQPQHF.

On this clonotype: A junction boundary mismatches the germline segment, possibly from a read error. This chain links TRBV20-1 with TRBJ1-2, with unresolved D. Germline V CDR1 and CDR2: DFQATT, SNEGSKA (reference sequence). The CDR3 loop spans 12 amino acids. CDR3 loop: CCASPSFYGYTF. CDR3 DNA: TGCTGTGCTAGTCCAAGTTTCTATGGCTACACCTTC.

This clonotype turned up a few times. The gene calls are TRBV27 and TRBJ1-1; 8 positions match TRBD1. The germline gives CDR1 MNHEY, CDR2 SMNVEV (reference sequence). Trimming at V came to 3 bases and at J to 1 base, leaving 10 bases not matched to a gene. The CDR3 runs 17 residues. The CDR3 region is CASSFSSRGRGNTEAFF. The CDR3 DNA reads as TGTGCCAGCAGTTTTTCCTCCAGGGGGCGGGGGAACACTGAAGCTTTCTTT.

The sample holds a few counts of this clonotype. Here the CDR3 DNA reads TGCAGCGTCGCCGGGACTAGCGGGAGACCCAACACCGGGGAGCTGTTTTTT. It specifies CSVAGTSGRPNTGELFF. The rearrangement links TRBV29-1 to TRBJ2-2, with 14 bases matching TRBD2. The length of the CDR3 is 17 residues. J lost 2 bases, V lost 6 bases, and 8 bases had no gene match. The germline V gene encodes CDR1 SQVTM and CDR2 ANQGSEA.

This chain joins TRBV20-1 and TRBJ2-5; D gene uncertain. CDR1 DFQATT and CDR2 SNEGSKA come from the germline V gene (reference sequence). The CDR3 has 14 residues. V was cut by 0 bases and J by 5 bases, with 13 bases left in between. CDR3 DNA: TGCAGTGCTAGAGAGGGTGGGTCAGTGGAGACCCAGTACTTC. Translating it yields CSAREGGSVETQYF.

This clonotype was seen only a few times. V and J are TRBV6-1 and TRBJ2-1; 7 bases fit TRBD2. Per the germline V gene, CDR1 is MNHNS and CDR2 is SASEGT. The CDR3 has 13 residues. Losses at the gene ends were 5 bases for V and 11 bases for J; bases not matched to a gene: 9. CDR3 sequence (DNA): TGTGCCAGCAGTCCGACTAGCCTCAGTCAGCAGTTCTTC. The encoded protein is CASSPTSLSQQFF.

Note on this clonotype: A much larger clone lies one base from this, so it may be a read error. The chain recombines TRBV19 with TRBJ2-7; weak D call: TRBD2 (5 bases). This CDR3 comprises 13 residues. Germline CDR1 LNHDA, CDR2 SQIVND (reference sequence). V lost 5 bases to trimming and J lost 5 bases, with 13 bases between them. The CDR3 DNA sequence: TGTGCCAGTAGTCTTAACGGAGGAGACGAGCAGTACTTC. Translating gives CASSLNGGDEQYF.

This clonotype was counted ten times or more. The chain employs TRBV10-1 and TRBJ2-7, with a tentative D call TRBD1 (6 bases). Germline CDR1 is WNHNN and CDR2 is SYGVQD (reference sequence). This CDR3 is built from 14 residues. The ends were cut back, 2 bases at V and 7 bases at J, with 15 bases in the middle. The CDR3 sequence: CASSEHRDTREQYF. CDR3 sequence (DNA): TGCGCCAGCAGTGAGCACCGGGACACAAGGGAGCAGTACTTC.

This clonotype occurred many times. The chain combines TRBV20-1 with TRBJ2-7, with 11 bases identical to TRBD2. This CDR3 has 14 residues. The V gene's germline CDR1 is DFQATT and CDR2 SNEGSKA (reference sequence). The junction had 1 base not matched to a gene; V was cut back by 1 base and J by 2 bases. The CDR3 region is CSARVSGRAYEQYF. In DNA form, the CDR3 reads TGCAGTGCTAGAGTTAGCGGGAGGGCCTACGAGCAGTACTTC.

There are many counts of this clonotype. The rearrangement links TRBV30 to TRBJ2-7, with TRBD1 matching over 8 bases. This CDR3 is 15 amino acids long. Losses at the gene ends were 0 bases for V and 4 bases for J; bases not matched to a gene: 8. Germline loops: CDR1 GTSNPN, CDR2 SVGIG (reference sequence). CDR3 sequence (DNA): TGTGCCTGGAGTGTAGCCGGGACAGGTTATTACGAGCAGTACTTC. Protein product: CAWSVAGTGYYEQYF. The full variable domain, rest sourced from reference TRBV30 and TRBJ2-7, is SQTIHQWPATLVQPVGSPLSLECTVEGTSNPNLYWYRQAAGRGLQLLFYSVGIGQISSEVPQNLSASRPQDRQFILSSKKLLLSDSGFYLCAWSVAGTGYYEQYFGPGTRLTVT.

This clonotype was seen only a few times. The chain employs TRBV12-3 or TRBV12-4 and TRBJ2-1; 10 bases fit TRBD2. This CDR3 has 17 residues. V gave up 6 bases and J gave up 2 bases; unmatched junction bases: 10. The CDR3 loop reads CASSPASGSLTYNEQFF. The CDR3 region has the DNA TGTGCCAGCAGCCCCGCTAGCGGGAGTCTGACCTACAATGAGCAGTTCTTC.

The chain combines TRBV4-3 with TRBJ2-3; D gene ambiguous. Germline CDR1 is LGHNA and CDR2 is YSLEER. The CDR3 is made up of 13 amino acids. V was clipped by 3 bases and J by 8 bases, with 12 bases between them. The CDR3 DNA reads TGCGCCAGCAGCCAGGATGGGCCTGCTACGCAGTATTTT. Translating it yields CASSQDGPATQYF.

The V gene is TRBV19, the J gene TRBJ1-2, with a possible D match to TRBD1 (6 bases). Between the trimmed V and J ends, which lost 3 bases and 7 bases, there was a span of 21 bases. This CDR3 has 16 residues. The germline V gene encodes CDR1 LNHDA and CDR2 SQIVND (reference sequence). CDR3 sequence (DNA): TGTGCCAGTAGTATCGCCCTCGGGGGGCCTCGCTCTGGCTACACCTTC. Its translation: CASSIALGGPRSGYTF.

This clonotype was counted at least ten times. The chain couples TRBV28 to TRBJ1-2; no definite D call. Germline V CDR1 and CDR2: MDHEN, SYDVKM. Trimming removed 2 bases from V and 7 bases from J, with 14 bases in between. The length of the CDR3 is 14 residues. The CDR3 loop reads CASSLIEPDSGYTF. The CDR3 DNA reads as TGTGCCAGCAGTTTAATTGAACCGGACTCTGGCTACACCTTC.

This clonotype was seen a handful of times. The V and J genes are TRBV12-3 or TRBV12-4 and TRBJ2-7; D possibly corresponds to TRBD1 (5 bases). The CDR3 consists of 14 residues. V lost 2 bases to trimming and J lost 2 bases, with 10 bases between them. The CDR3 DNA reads TGTGCCAGCAGTTTATGGGGCATCACCTACGAGCAGTACTTC. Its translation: CASSLWGITYEQYF.

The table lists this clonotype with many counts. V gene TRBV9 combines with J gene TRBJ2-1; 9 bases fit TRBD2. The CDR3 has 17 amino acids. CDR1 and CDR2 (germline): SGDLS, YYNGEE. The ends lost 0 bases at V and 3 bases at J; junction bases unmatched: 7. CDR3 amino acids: CASSVGQAGGVYNEQFF. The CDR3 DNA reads TGTGCCAGCAGCGTAGGGCAAGCGGGAGGAGTCTACAATGAGCAGTTCTTC.

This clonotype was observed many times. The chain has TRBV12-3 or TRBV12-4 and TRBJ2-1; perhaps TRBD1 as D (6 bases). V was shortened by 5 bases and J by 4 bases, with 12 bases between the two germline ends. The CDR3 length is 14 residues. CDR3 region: CASSPATGYNEQFF. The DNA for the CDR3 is TGTGCCAGCAGTCCCGCGACAGGATACAATGAGCAGTTCTTC.

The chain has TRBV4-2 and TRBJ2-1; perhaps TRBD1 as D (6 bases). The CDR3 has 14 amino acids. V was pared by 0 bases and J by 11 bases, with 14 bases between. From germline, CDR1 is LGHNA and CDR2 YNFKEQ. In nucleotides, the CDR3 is TGTGCCAGCAGCCAAGATTCTTTGGACAGAAAGCAGTTCTTC. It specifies CASSQDSLDRKQFF.

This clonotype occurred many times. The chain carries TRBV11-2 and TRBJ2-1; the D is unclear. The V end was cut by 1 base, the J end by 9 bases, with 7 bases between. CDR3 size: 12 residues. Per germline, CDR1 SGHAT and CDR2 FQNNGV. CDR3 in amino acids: CASSLVGLEQFF. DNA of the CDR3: TGTGCCAGCAGCTTAGTTGGCCTTGAGCAGTTCTTC.

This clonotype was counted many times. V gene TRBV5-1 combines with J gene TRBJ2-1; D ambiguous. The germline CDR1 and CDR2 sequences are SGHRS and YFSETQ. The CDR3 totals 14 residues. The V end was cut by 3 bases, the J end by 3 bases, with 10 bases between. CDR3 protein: CASSSADNYNEQFF. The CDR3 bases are TGCGCCAGCAGCTCAGCCGACAACTACAATGAGCAGTTCTTC.

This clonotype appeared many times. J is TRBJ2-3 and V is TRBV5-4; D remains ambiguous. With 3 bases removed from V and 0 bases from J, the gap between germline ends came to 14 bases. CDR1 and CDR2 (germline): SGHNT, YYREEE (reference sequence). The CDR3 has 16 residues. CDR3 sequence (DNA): TGTGCCAGCAGCTCTGGAATACAGCCAAGCACAGATACGCAGTATTTT. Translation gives CASSSGIQPSTDTQYF.